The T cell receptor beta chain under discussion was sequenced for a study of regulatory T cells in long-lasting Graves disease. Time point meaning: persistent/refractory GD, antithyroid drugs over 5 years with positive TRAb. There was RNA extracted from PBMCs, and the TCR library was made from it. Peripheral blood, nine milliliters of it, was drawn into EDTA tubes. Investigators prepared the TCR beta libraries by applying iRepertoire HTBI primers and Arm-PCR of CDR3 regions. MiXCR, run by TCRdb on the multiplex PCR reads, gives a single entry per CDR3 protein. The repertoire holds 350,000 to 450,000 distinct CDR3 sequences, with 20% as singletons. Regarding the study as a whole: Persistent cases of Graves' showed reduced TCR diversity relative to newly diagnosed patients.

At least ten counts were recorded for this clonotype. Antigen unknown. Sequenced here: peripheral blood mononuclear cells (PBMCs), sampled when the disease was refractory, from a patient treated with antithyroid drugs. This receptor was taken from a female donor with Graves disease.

In nucleotides, the CDR3 is TGCAGCGTTGGGGCAGGGTTCACCTACGAGCAGTACTTC. Residues: CSVGAGFTYEQYF. The chain joins TRBV29-1 to TRBJ2-7; possible D gene TRBD1, 5 bases. Trimming took 4 bases from V and 2 from J, leaving 12 bases between them. This CDR3 is built from 13 residues. In germline, CDR1 is SQVTM, CDR2 ANQGSEA.